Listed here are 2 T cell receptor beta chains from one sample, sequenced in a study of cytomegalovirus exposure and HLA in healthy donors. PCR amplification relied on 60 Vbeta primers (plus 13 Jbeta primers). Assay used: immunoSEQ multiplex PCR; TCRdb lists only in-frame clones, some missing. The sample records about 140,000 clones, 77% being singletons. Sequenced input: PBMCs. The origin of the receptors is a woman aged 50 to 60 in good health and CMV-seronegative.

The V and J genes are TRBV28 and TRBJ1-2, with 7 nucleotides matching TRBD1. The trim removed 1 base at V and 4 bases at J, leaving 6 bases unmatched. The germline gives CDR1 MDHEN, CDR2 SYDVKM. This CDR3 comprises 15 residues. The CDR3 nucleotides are TGTGCCAGCAGTTTATCTTGGGGGACAGCCTATGGCTACACCTTC. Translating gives CASSLSWGTAYGYTF.

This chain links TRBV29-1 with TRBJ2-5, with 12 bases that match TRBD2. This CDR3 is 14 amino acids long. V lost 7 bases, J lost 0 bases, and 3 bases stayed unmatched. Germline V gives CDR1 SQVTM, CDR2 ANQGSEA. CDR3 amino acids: CSAGLAGNQETQYF. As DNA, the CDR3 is TGCAGCGCTGGACTAGCGGGGAACCAAGAGACCCAGTACTTC. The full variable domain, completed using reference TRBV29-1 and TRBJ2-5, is SAVISQKPSRDICQRGTSLTIQCQVDSQVTMMFWYRQQPGQSLTLIATANQGSEATYESGFVIDKFPISRPNLTFSTLTVSNMSPEDSSIYLCSAGLAGNQETQYFGPGTRLLVL.